The 15 T cell receptor beta chains given below trace back to one sample, sequenced in a study of CD8 T cells in Susac syndrome. The RNA input was about 0.5 to 1 ug, and it was reverse transcribed with random hexamers. MiXCR, run by TCRdb on the immunoSEQ multiplex PCR reads, gives a single entry per CDR3 protein. The table shows around 200,000 distinct CDR3 sequences, with 95% occurring only once. Sequenced material: CD4+ T cells from PBMCs. The origin of the receptors is a human donor in good health.

The rearrangement links TRBV3-1 to TRBJ2-1; perhaps TRBD2 as D (6 bases). The CDR3 runs 13 residues. Trimming cost V 6 bases and J 5 bases, with 11 bases left between them. Germline loops: CDR1 LGHDT, CDR2 YNNKEL (reference sequence). CDR3 in DNA: TGTGCCAGCAGGCGGACTAATAACAATGAGCAGTTCTTC. Residues: CASRRTNNNEQFF.

The J gene is TRBJ2-1, the V gene TRBV9, with 7 bases aligning to TRBD2. This CDR3 is 15 amino acids long. The V gene end was trimmed by 3 bases and the J gene end by 4 bases; junction bases not matched to a gene: 7. CDR1 and CDR2 from the germline V gene are SGDLS and YYNGEE. CDR3 nucleotide sequence: TGTGCCAGCAGCGAGGCTAGCGGAGCTTACAATGAGCAGTTCTTC. Amino acid sequence: CASSEASGAYNEQFF.

The chain links TRBV20-1 to TRBJ2-5; D perhaps matches TRBD2 (6 bases). There are 13 residues in the CDR3. Per the germline V gene, CDR1 is DFQATT and CDR2 is SNEGSKA (reference sequence). V was trimmed by 6 bases and J by 3 bases, leaving 14 bases between them. The CDR3 nucleotides are TGCAGTGCAATTTGGCGGGGAAAAGAGACCCAGTACTTC. Translating gives CSAIWRGKETQYF.

This clonotype was recorded a few times. The genes are TRBV6-5 and TRBJ2-3, with 9 bases identical to TRBD1. Germline trimming cut 9 bases from V and 1 base from J; bases unmatched to any gene: 2. Looked up from germline, CDR1 is MNHEY and CDR2 is SVGAGI. CDR3 size: 13 residues. CDR3 region: CASRQGGTDTQYF. The CDR3 nucleotides read TGTGCCAGTCGACAGGGGGGCACAGATACGCAGTATTTT.

There are a few counts of this clonotype. The CDR3 reads CASSLSDGNTEAFF. In DNA form, the CDR3 reads TGTGCCAGCAGTTTATCGGACGGAAACACTGAAGCTTTCTTT. The chain combines TRBV7-3 with TRBJ1-1; D remains ambiguous. In germline, CDR1 is SGHTA, CDR2 FQGTGA. The CDR3 runs 14 residues. Trimming pared 6 bases from V and 2 bases from J, leaving 13 bases between.

This chain joins TRBV7-9 and TRBJ2-1, with 10 bases fitting TRBD2. From germline, CDR1 is SEHNR and CDR2 FQNEAQ (reference sequence). Losses at the gene ends were 6 bases for V and 5 bases for J; bases not matched to a gene: 13. The CDR3 covers 17 residues. The CDR3 region is CASRAGAAAGGNNEQFF. CDR3 in DNA: TGTGCCAGCAGGGCCGGGGCTGCAGCGGGAGGGAACAATGAGCAGTTCTTC.

The chain combines TRBV7-9 with TRBJ2-7; 9 positions match TRBD2. The junction had 3 bases not matched to a gene; V was cut back by 4 bases and J by 2 bases. The CDR3 spans 14 residues. The germline V gene has CDR1 SEHNR and CDR2 FQNEAQ (reference sequence). The CDR3 DNA is TGTGCCAGCAGCTCTAGCGGGGAGGCCTACGAGCAGTACTTC. Translation gives CASSSSGEAYEQYF. Combining the CDR3 with reference TRBV7-9 and TRBJ2-7 gives the whole variable domain DTGVSQNPRHKITKRGQNVTFRCDPISEHNRLYWYRQTLGQGPEFLTYFQNEAQLEKSRLLSDRFSAERPKGSFSTLEIQRTEQGDSAMYLCASSSSGEAYEQYFGPGTRLTVT.

The chain combines TRBV29-1 with TRBJ2-7; 10 nucleotides match TRBD1. The V gene's germline CDR1 is SQVTM and CDR2 ANQGSEA. The CDR3 runs to 13 residues. After removal of 6 bases from V and 4 bases from J, the junction contained 6 bases not matched to a gene. In nucleotides, the CDR3 is TGCAGCGTCCCCGGGACAGGGGAATACGAGCAGTACTTC. It specifies CSVPGTGEYEQYF.

This chain links TRBV20-1 with TRBJ2-4; D assignment may be TRBD1 or TRBD2 (5 bases each). There are 17 residues in the CDR3. Trimming took 3 bases from V and 0 from J, leaving 18 bases between them. Germline V CDR1 and CDR2: DFQATT, SNEGSKA (reference sequence). CDR3 coding DNA: TGCAGTGCTAGTGGGGGTCGCAGGTTGCCAGCCAAAAACATTCAGTACTTC. It translates to CSASGGRRLPAKNIQYF.

V and J are TRBV7-2 and TRBJ2-3, with 8 bases identical to TRBD2. CDR1 SGHTA and CDR2 FQGNSA come from the germline V gene. The CDR3 spans 14 residues. V lost 5 bases and J lost 4; bases outside the gene matches: 5. The CDR3 coding sequence is TGTGCCAGCAGCAGCGGGGGAAACGCAGATACGCAGTATTTT. This gives the protein CASSSGGNADTQYF.

The chain employs TRBV3-1 and TRBJ2-2, with a weak D call TRBD2 (5 bases). Germline CDR1 LGHDT, CDR2 YNNKEL (reference sequence). This CDR3 contains 14 residues. The germline V and J ends were trimmed by 0 bases and 7 bases, with 9 bases remaining between them. Here the CDR3 DNA reads TGTGCCAGCAGCCAAGATCGGGGAATCGGGGAGCTGTTTTTT. The encoded protein is CASSQDRGIGELFF.

V is TRBV30 and J is TRBJ2-3, with D unresolved. Per germline, CDR1 GTSNPN and CDR2 SVGIG (reference sequence). The CDR3 extends over 13 amino acids. Deletions cut 0 bases from V and 4 bases from J, with 8 bases between. The CDR3 DNA follows: TGTGCCTGGAGTGTAAGGTGGTCAGATACGCAGTATTTT. Its translation is CAWSVRWSDTQYF.

The J gene is TRBJ1-1, the V gene TRBV29-1, with TRBD1 as a possible D gene (6 bases). Trimming cost V 7 bases and J 7 bases, with 19 bases left between them. CDR1 and CDR2 from the germline V gene are SQVTM and ANQGSEA. CDR3 length: 13 residues. The CDR3 region is CSAYLTGGGEAFF. The CDR3 coding sequence is TGCAGCGCTTACCTGACAGGCGGTGGTGAAGCTTTCTTT.

The chain combines TRBV29-1 with TRBJ2-3; TRBD1 matches 8 bases. The CDR3 consists of 16 residues. In germline, CDR1 is SQVTM, CDR2 ANQGSEA. The V segment lost 2 bases and the J segment 5 bases; nucleotides outside the gene matches: 12. The CDR3 DNA follows: TGCAGCGTTGAATCGAGACAGGGGTATGGGGGAGATACGCAGTATTTT. Its protein is CSVESRQGYGGDTQYF.

J is TRBJ2-7 and V is TRBV29-1; D might be TRBD2 (5 bases). Germline CDR1 reads SQVTM; CDR2 reads ANQGSEA. The CDR3 is 14 amino acids. Trimming removed 5 bases at V and 4 bases at J, with 18 bases between. The CDR3 DNA reads as TGCAGCGTTTTACAGACCGAGGGTCAATACGAGCAGTACTTC. Encoded protein: CSVLQTEGQYEQYF.